Listed here is a single T cell receptor (beta chain). These data are taken from a study of T-cell memory formation after mild COVID-19. V was clipped by 4 bases and J by 3 bases; unmatched bases: 4. This CDR3 is 14 amino acids long. In germline, CDR1 is SNHLY, CDR2 FYNNEI. MiXCR, run by TCRdb on the 5' RACE reads, gives a single entry per CDR3 protein. The top ten hold roughly 21% of the sample, which has 400,000 to 450,000 distinct CDR3 sequences, under 20% seen once. V gene TRBV2 combines with J gene TRBJ2-3; 7 bases line up with TRBD1. The TCR originated in a man aged 18 to 35 who had mild COVID-19 (a few samples of this study predate the infection). Cell type and time point are not known. The sample was PBMCs or a T cell subset sorted from them (not recorded which). This CDR3 reads CASSGDRSTDTQYF. DNA of the CDR3: TGTGCCAGCAGTGGGGACAGATCTACAGATACGCAGTATTTT. The whole variable domain, filled in from reference TRBV2 and TRBJ2-3, reads EPEVTQTPSHQVTQMGQEVILRCVPISNHLYFYWYRQILGQKVEFLVSFYNNEISEKSEIFDDQFSVERPDGSNFTLKIRSTKLEDSAMYFCASSGDRSTDTQYFGPGTRLTVL.